This T cell receptor (beta chain) was identified in a study of blood T cell repertoires in COVID-19. As for the study in general: Acute-phase and convalescent COVID-19 samples originated in the United States, Italy and Spain. Sources were T cells, B-cell-depleted T cells, or PBMCs; the material itself was cDNA or gDNA.

This CDR3 is built from 14 residues. Germline CDR1 is SGHTA and CDR2 is FQGTGA. V lost 8 bases to trimming and J lost 0 bases, with 13 bases between them. As processed by the authors: By means of reference gene primer amplification, nucleated cell counts were estimated. Profiling relied on immunoSEQ multiplex PCR, and the TCRdb table lists in-frame clones only, not all of them. V and J calls and clone size are as listed in that table; D and trimming were resolved from the DNA. Among 60,000 or so clones, 76% were seen once, and the ten largest hold over 6%. This clone was recorded only once. This TCR was recovered from a woman between 45 and 65 years old with active or convalescent COVID-19. The sample consisted of peripheral blood. The rearrangement links TRBV7-3 to TRBJ1-1; tentative D call: TRBD1 (5 bases). Written as DNA, the CDR3 is TGTGCCAGCGGGAAATTGGACATGAACACTGAAGCTTTCTTT. Protein sequence: CASGKLDMNTEAFF. Using reference TRBV7-3 and TRBJ1-1 for the parts outside the CDR3, the full variable domain is GAGVSQTPSNKVTEKGKYVELRCDPISGHTALYWYRQSLGQGPEFLIYFQGTGAADDSGLPNDRFFAVRPEGSVSTLKIQRTERGDSAVYLCASGKLDMNTEAFFGQGTRLTVV.